This T cell receptor beta chain was sequenced for a study of beta chain features in type 1 diabetes. Study-wide background: What patients shared with healthy donors was a similar profile of age, gender and cell yields. Study results and caveats: Any HLA type influence on TCRB rearrangement was left unresolved here.

Turning to this clone: Its antigen is currently unknown.

Sequencing targeted expressed TCRB transcripts, as all isolated RNA had been reverse transcribed. Data came from immunoSEQ multiplex PCR; TCRdb stores just in-frame clones and leaves some out. The repertoire includes 900,000 or so clones, 15% to 20% of them detected once, and roughly 0.025% sits in the top ten. Trimming cost V 6 bases and J 1 base, with 10 bases left between them. The CDR3 is made up of 13 amino acids. Germline V lookup: CDR1 ENHRY, CDR2 SYGVKD. V is TRBV10-3 and J is TRBJ2-7, with D hard to call. The receptor was isolated from a woman between 18 and 29 years old in good health. Sequenced material: naive CD4+ T cells from blood. The CDR3 DNA follows: TGTGCCATCAGATCGACCGCATCCTACGAGCAGTACTTC. Translated, it gives CAIRSTASYEQYF.